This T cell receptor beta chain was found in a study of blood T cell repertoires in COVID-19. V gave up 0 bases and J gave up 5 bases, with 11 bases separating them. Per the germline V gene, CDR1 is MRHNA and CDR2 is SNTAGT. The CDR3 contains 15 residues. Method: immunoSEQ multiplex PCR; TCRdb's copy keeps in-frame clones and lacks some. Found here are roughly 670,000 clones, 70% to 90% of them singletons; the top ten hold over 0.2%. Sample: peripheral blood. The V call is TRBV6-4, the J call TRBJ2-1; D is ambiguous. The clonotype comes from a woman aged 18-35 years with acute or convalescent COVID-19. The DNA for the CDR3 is TGTGCCAGCAGTGACTCTTTCGGTGCCAACAATGAGCAGTTCTTC. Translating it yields CASSDSFGANNEQFF.